Listed below are T cell receptor beta chains from one sample, sequenced in a study of blood T cell repertoires in COVID-19. This table comes from immunoSEQ multiplex PCR, and its TCRdb copy is limited to in-frame clones, with some not included. Of about 320,000 clones listed, around four fifths were seen once; the top ten hold roughly 1.1%. Sequences were obtained from peripheral blood. All receptors derive from a woman aged 50 to 60 with acute or convalescent COVID-19. Each CDR3 is given with its conserved first and last residue. D genes are given only for firm matches. The size field is filled for only some rows; it gives once, few, many or a size class.

cdr3_nt,cdr3_aa,j_call,clone_size,v_call,d_call
TGTGCCAGCTACAGAACGATTAACCGGGGTGAAGCTTTCTTT,CASYRTINRGEAFF,TRBJ1-1,-,TRBV19,-
TGTGTCAGCAGCTTAGAAGGGGGCTGGAACACTGAAGCTTTCTTT,CVSSLEGGWNTEAFF,TRBJ1-1,-,TRBV11-1,TRBD1
TGTGCCAGCAGAGGGACAGGGAGTAGCTACACCTTC,CASRGTGSSYTF,TRBJ1-2,-,TRBV28,TRBD1
TGCGCCAGCAGCTCTCAACAGGGTAGCATTCAGTACTTC,CASSSQQGSIQYF,TRBJ2-4,-,TRBV5-1,-
TGTGCCTGGAGGGATTGGGGACAGAATAATTCACCCCTCCACTTT,CAWRDWGQNNSPLHF,TRBJ1-6,-,TRBV30,TRBD1
TGCGCCAGCAGCTCCACGGACAGGGGAAGGTCCGGGGAGCTGTTTTTT,CASSSTDRGRSGELFF,TRBJ2-2,-,TRBV5-1,TRBD1
TGTGCCAGCAGCCAAGAATGGGCAGCTGGGGCCAACGTCCTGACTTTC,CASSQEWAAGANVLTF,TRBJ2-6,-,TRBV4-2,-
TGTGCCACCAGTGATTCAGATTCCACCGGGGAGCTGTTTTTT,CATSDSDSTGELFF,TRBJ2-2,once,TRBV24-1,-
TGTGCCAGCAGCGTAGTGGGGCAGGGTGGAGATACGCAGTATTTT,CASSVVGQGGDTQYF,TRBJ2-3,-,TRBV9,-
TGTGCCAGCTTATACAGGGGGCGCGGCTATGGCTACACCTTC,CASLYRGRGYGYTF,TRBJ1-2,-,TRBV2,TRBD1
TGTGCCAGCAGTTTGGGCAGGATGGAAGCTTTCTTT,CASSLGRMEAFF,TRBJ1-1,few,TRBV6-2/TRBV6-3,-
TGTGCCAGCAGTTTACGACTAGCTACGCAGTATTTT,CASSLRLATQYF,TRBJ2-3,-,TRBV12-3/TRBV12-4,TRBD2
TGTGCCAGCAGTTACGACCTAGTAGTTAGTTCACCCCTCCACTTT,CASSYDLVVSSPLHF,TRBJ1-6,-,TRBV6-5,-
TGTGCCAGCAGTGCGGGGGGCGACACCGGGGAGCTGTTTTTT,CASSAGGDTGELFF,TRBJ2-2,once,TRBV6-4,-
TGTGCCACCAGTGAGTCGCCGGGACAGGGAGGGATGAACACTGAAGCTTTCTTT,CATSESPGQGGMNTEAFF,TRBJ1-1,-,TRBV24-1,TRBD1
TGTGCCAGCAGACAGGGGATGAACACTGAAGCTTTCTTT,CASRQGMNTEAFF,TRBJ1-1,-,TRBV7-2,TRBD1
TGTGCCAGCAGACCACAGGGGGGCGATGAAACACTGTTTTTT,CASRPQGGDETLFF,TRBJ1-4,-,TRBV27,TRBD1
TGTGCCAGCAGCATCACCCGATCAGCAGATACGCAGTATTTT,CASSITRSADTQYF,TRBJ2-3,-,TRBV11-3,-
TGTGCCACAGGGGGCGATAGTATTGACGGGGAGCTGTTTTTT,CATGGDSIDGELFF,TRBJ2-2,-,TRBV10-3,TRBD1
TGTGCCAGCAGCTTCGGACTCTTGACCTATAATTCACCCCTCCACTTT,CASSFGLLTYNSPLHF,TRBJ1-6,-,TRBV7-9,-
TGTGCCAGCAGCCAGATGAACACTGAAGCTTTCTTT,CASSQMNTEAFF,TRBJ1-1,-,TRBV6-6,-
TGTGCCAGCAGCCGACTAGTCCTCCAGGGCACCGGGGAGCTGTTTTTT,CASSRLVLQGTGELFF,TRBJ2-2,-,TRBV7-8,-
TGCGCCAGCAGTGAACAGGGATATCAGCCCCAGCATTTT,CASSEQGYQPQHF,TRBJ1-5,-,TRBV10-1,-